The 25 T cell receptor beta chains in this list originate from one sample, sequenced in a study of blood T cells in healthy people across ages. Using a J-beta primer mix together with a sample-barcoded 5' primer, a second PCR was run for roughly 6 to 12 cycles. MiXCR was run by TCRdb on the 5' RACE reads, yielding one entry per CDR3 protein. The data show some 690,000 distinct CDR3 sequences, roughly 20% seen once. Sample: blood. The receptors originated from a man between 65 and 85 years old in good health.

The chain is built from TRBV21-1 and TRBJ1-4; TRBD1, the table's D call, lacks a check against the DNA. TRBV21-1 corresponds to a pseudogene. This CDR3 region has 12 residues. As DNA, the CDR3 is TGTGCCAGCACAAGGGCGGAGGAAAAACTGTTTTTT. It encodes CASTRAEEKLFF.

There are a few counts of this clonotype. The gene calls are TRBV11-3 and TRBJ2-2, with TRBD1 matching 9 bases. The CDR3 runs 15 residues. CDR1 SGHNT and CDR2 YENEEA come from the germline V gene. J lost 7 bases, V lost 2 bases, and 5 bases had no gene match. CDR3 bases: TGTGCCAGCAGCTTAAGGACAGGGGTCGGCGGGGAGCTGTTTTTT. Its protein is CASSLRTGVGGELFF. Together with reference TRBV11-3 and TRBJ2-2, the CDR3 gives the full variable domain: EAGVVQSPRYKIIEKKQPVAFWCNPISGHNTLYWYLQNLGQGPELLIRYENEEAVDDSQLPKDRFSAERLKGVDSTLKIQPAELGDSAVYLCASSLRTGVGGELFFGEGSRLTVL.

The chain has TRBV6-2 or TRBV6-3 and TRBJ1-1; D remains unclear. Trimming pared 3 bases from V and 1 base from J, leaving 6 bases between. The CDR3 is 13 residues long. Germline-derived CDR1 and CDR2 are MNHEY and SVGEGT. The DNA of the CDR3 is TGTGCCAGCAGTTATGAGGCGAACACTGAAGCTTTCTTT. As protein: CASSYEANTEAFF.

This clonotype has a count of ten or more. The rearrangement uses TRBV5-1 and TRBJ2-3; 14 nucleotides agree with TRBD2. Germline lookup yields CDR1 SGHRS and CDR2 YFSETQ. The CDR3 contains 16 residues. After removal of 3 bases from V and 4 bases from J, the junction contained 4 bases not matched to a gene. The CDR3 is CASSSGLAGGADTQYF. In DNA form, the CDR3 reads TGCGCCAGCAGCTCCGGACTAGCGGGGGGAGCAGATACGCAGTATTTT.

The chain is built from TRBV7-9 and TRBJ1-2; 7 bases are a match to TRBD1. Germline CDR1 is SEHNR and CDR2 is FQNEAQ (reference sequence). V dropped 5 bases and J dropped 7; count of bases not matched to a gene: 13. The CDR3 is 15 residues long. The CDR3 sequence: CASSRRQGPGFGYTF. The DNA for the CDR3 is TGTGCCAGCAGCCGCAGACAGGGCCCTGGTTTTGGCTACACCTTC.

This clonotype was seen more than once but under ten times. The V and J genes are TRBV7-9 and TRBJ2-1, with D perhaps assigned TRBD1 or TRBD2 (5 bases each). Germline V gene lookup returns CDR1 SEHNR and CDR2 FQNEAQ (reference sequence). Trimming removed 5 bases at V and 0 bases at J, with 17 bases between. This CDR3 has 17 residues. The CDR3 DNA is TGTGCCAGCAGCAGGACAACCCCAACTAGCTCCTACAATGAGCAGTTCTTC. Its protein product is CASSRTTPTSSYNEQFF.

The chain has TRBV3-1 and TRBJ2-3; tentatively, D is TRBD1 (7 bases). The CDR3 has 14 residues. Per germline, CDR1 LGHDT and CDR2 YNNKEL (reference sequence). V was trimmed by 4 bases and J by 4 bases, leaving 12 bases between them. Here the CDR3 DNA reads TGTGCCAGCAGCCTCACAGGGGAGGCAGATACGCAGTATTTT. Translating gives CASSLTGEADTQYF.

On this clonotype itself: Lacking the conserved final phenylalanine or tryptophan, this CDR3 likely reflects a read error. The DNA is left out, because the CDR3 cannot be placed on it with certainty; the CDR3 is given as TCRdb lists it. The rearrangement links TRBV5-1 to TRBJ1-2; the table's TRBD1 call for D was not verified on the DNA. Germline V gene sequence: CDR1 SGHRS, CDR2 YFSETQ. The length of the CDR3 is 14 amino acids, counting both ends. This CDR3 reads CASSPGQGDYGFTL.

The gene calls are TRBV12-3 or TRBV12-4 and TRBJ1-1; possible D gene TRBD1, 6 bases. The CDR3 has 15 amino acids. The ends were cut back, 5 bases at V and 0 bases at J, with 13 bases in the middle. CDR3 coding DNA: TGTGCCAGCAGTGGCCCGGACAGCATGAACACTGAAGCTTTCTTT. Translating gives CASSGPDSMNTEAFF.

This clonotype was seen a handful of times. The V call is TRBV6-2 or TRBV6-3, the J call TRBJ2-7; TRBD1 matches at 7 bases. V lost 6 bases, J lost 5 bases, and 19 bases stayed unmatched. The CDR3 length is 17 residues. Germline CDR1 reads MNHEY; CDR2 reads SVGEGT. The CDR3 protein is CASSDTLGDSGFDEQYF. DNA for the CDR3: TGTGCCAGCAGCGACACGCTGGGGGACAGCGGCTTCGACGAGCAGTACTTC.

The J gene is TRBJ1-2, the V gene TRBV7-9; D is perhaps TRBD1 (6 bases). This CDR3 comprises 12 residues. From germline, CDR1 is SEHNR and CDR2 FQNEAQ (reference sequence). Trimming cost V 3 bases and J 6 bases, with 8 bases left between them. As DNA, the CDR3 is TGTGCCAGCAGCTTCGCAGGGGATGGCTACACCTTC. Its protein product is CASSFAGDGYTF.

This sequence joins TRBV7-9 and TRBJ1-2; TRBD1 aligns across 7 bases. The CDR3 contains 15 residues. The germline CDR1 and CDR2 sequences are SEHNR and FQNEAQ (reference sequence). Losses at the gene ends were 1 base for V and 6 bases for J; bases not matched to a gene: 8. The CDR3 sequence: CASSLVGDRTDGYTF. The CDR3 bases are TGTGCCAGCAGCTTAGTGGGGGACAGAACTGATGGCTACACCTTC.

In its sample, this clonotype was seen a few times. This sequence joins TRBV7-2 and TRBJ1-2, with D perhaps matching TRBD1 (5 bases). V shed 3 bases and J shed 6 bases, with 17 bases lying between them. Germline V gene sequence: CDR1 SGHTA, CDR2 FQGNSA. The CDR3 is made up of 15 amino acids. The CDR3 DNA sequence: TGTGCCAGCAGCTTCTACAGGACGGGGAACGATGGCTACACCTTC. Translation: CASSFYRTGNDGYTF.

In its sample, this clonotype was seen a few times. The chain recombines TRBV21-1 with TRBJ2-3; the table's D call, TRBD1, has no DNA check behind it. TRBV21-1 is designated a pseudogene. The CDR3 runs 16 residues. The CDR3 DNA reads TGTGCCAGCAGGCCCGGGCCCATACACACCACAGATACGCAGTATTTT. Its protein is CASRPGPIHTTDTQYF.

This clonotype was detected only a few times. The chain uses TRBV7-9 and TRBJ2-5; D gene uncertain. The ends were cut back, 5 bases at V and 6 bases at J, with 10 bases in the middle. This CDR3 comprises 12 residues. Germline V gene data show CDR1 as SEHNR and CDR2 as FQNEAQ (reference sequence). The CDR3 DNA sequence: TGTGCCAGCAGCCACGGTGAAAAGACCCAGTACTTC. Amino acid sequence: CASSHGEKTQYF.

This clonotype was seen only a few times. The chain links TRBV2 to TRBJ1-6, with 10 bases matching TRBD1. Germline V CDR1 and CDR2: SNHLY, FYNNEI. V trimming: 5 bases; J trimming: 8 bases; junction bases outside the gene matches: 6. This CDR3 region has 15 residues. This CDR3 reads CASSYSGTGDSPLHF. The CDR3, as DNA: TGTGCCAGCAGTTACTCCGGGACAGGGGATTCACCCCTCCACTTT.

The V gene is TRBV11-2, the J gene TRBJ1-2, with TRBD1 as a possible D gene (5 bases). V was trimmed by 6 bases and J by 8 bases, leaving 19 bases between them. The CDR3 is 14 residues long. In germline, CDR1 is SGHAT, CDR2 FQNNGV. CDR3 bases: TGTGCCAGCAGGTCCGGGACGCATGATCGGGGCTACACCTTC. This encodes CASRSGTHDRGYTF.

V usage is TRBV5-1 and J usage is TRBJ1-2; D gene uncertain. This CDR3 is built from 14 residues. The V gene's germline CDR1 is SGHRS and CDR2 YFSETQ. The V end was cut by 1 base, the J end by 8 bases, with 15 bases between. CDR3 DNA: TGCGCCAGCAGCTTGATTGACTCCGGCCGGGGCTACACCTTC. As protein: CASSLIDSGRGYTF.

The V gene is TRBV5-1, the J gene TRBJ2-7; perhaps TRBD1 as D (5 bases). CDR1 and CDR2 from the germline V gene are SGHRS and YFSETQ. The CDR3 loop spans 15 amino acids. V shed 3 bases and J shed 0 bases, with 13 bases lying between them. This CDR3 reads CASSSQGQSSYEQYF. The CDR3 region has the DNA TGCGCCAGCAGCTCCCAGGGCCAAAGCTCCTACGAGCAGTACTTC.

J is TRBJ2-7 and V is TRBV30, with 8 bases identical to TRBD2. The germline gives CDR1 GTSNPN, CDR2 SVGIG (reference sequence). This CDR3 spans 13 amino acids. The V segment lost 5 bases and the J segment 6 bases; nucleotides outside the gene matches: 9. CDR3 DNA sequence: TGTGCCTGGGGGCATAGCGGGAACGGCGAGCAGTACGTC. This sequence encodes CAWGHSGNGEQYV.

The CDR3 DNA reads TGTGCCATCAGTGAAACCTACAATGAGCAGTTCTTC. Its protein is CAISETYNEQFF. This sequence joins TRBV10-3 and TRBJ2-1; D is undetermined. This CDR3 contains 12 residues. From germline, CDR1 is ENHRY and CDR2 SYGVKD. V gave up 3 bases and J gave up 2 bases, with 2 bases separating them.

This clonotype showed up many times. The V call is TRBV3-1, the J call TRBJ2-3; D is undetermined. The CDR3 runs to 16 residues. Trimming removed 0 bases from V and 5 bases from J, with 15 bases in between. Germline V gene sequence: CDR1 LGHDT, CDR2 YNNKEL (reference sequence). CDR3 protein: CASSQDYWSVGDTQYF. In DNA form, the CDR3 reads TGTGCCAGCAGCCAAGATTATTGGAGTGTCGGAGATACGCAGTATTTT.

A single count supports this clonotype. This rearrangement joins TRBV2 to TRBJ2-3; 7 nucleotides align to TRBD2. The V gene end was trimmed by 4 bases and the J gene end by 1 base; junction bases not matched to a gene: 8. The CDR3 length is 16 residues. CDR1 is SNHLY, CDR2 FYNNEI, per germline. The CDR3: CASSVSGRDGTDTQYF. The CDR3 nucleotides read TGTGCCAGCAGTGTCTCGGGGAGGGACGGCACAGATACGCAGTATTTT. The full variable domain, rest sourced from reference TRBV2 and TRBJ2-3, is EPEVTQTPSHQVTQMGQEVILRCVPISNHLYFYWYRQILGQKVEFLVSFYNNEISEKSEIFDDQFSVERPDGSNFTLKIRSTKLEDSAMYFCASSVSGRDGTDTQYFGPGTRLTVL.

In its sample, this clonotype was seen a few times. The chain recombines TRBV18 with TRBJ1-2; 7 bases match TRBD1. With V trimmed by 1 base and J by 5 bases, 7 bases remained unmatched. This CDR3 is 15 amino acids long. Germline CDR1 is KGHSH and CDR2 is LQKENI. The CDR3 DNA sequence: TGTGCCAGCTCACCACTAACTCGGGACAGTTATGGCTACACCTTC. Amino acids: CASSPLTRDSYGYTF.

The chain employs TRBV28 and TRBJ2-7, with D possibly TRBD1 on 5 matching bases. The CDR3 extends over 12 amino acids. V was cut by 7 bases and J by 4 bases, with 11 bases left in between. Germline V gene sequence: CDR1 MDHEN, CDR2 SYDVKM. CDR3 region: CASNQGPYEQYF. CDR3 nucleotide sequence: TGTGCCAGCAATCAGGGCCCTTACGAGCAGTACTTC.